This T cell receptor (beta chain) was observed in a study of blood T cell repertoires in COVID-19. Study in general: Material from acute and convalescent COVID-19 was sourced from the United States, Italy and Spain. Sources were T cells, B-cell-depleted T cells, or PBMCs; the material itself was cDNA or gDNA.

Germline V lookup: CDR1 MNHEY, CDR2 SMNVEV (reference sequence). This CDR3 region has 15 residues. Between the trimmed V and J ends, which lost 4 bases and 3 bases, there was a span of 13 bases. Seattle's cohort entered during active infection and was followed longitudinally. In the study's own analysis: Estimated nucleated cell counts came from reference gene primer amplification. The method was immunoSEQ multiplex PCR; TCRdb's version includes in-frame clones alone and lacks a portion of them. The V and J calls and clone size were taken over from that table, and D and trimming were inferred from the DNA. The table includes about 24,000 clones, 65% to 85% detected once.

The material sequenced was peripheral blood. V gene TRBV27 combines with J gene TRBJ1-5, with D possibly matching TRBD1 (6 bases). The origin of this receptor is a man aged 50 to 60 with COVID-19, enrolled during active disease. The CDR3 is CASSSTGRVNQPQHF. The DNA for the CDR3 is TGTGCCAGCAGTTCTACAGGGCGGGTCAATCAGCCCCAGCATTTT.